This T cell receptor (beta chain) is from a study of human T cells and chemical hapten exposure. Study observations and caveats: The number of TCRs above 1 in 1000 frequency did not change after DPC sensitization.

Documented time point: pre-sensitization, week 0. Treatment indicated: therapeutic diphenylcyclopropenone sensitization with weekly scalp DPC. TCRdb independently ran MiXCR on the RACE reads; one entry per CDR3 protein. The sample carries more than 300,000 distinct CDR3 sequences, approximately 5% recorded once. This clonotype turned up a few times. Its matching antigen is unknown. Germline values: CDR1 WSHSY, CDR2 SAAADI. V shed 3 bases, J shed 7 bases, and the junction held 8 bases outside the gene matches. CDR3 size: 15 residues. The rearrangement links TRBV10-2 to TRBJ2-3; 9 nucleotides agree with TRBD2. The receptor's source is a woman aged 45 to 65 with alopecia areata. Some clones in this sample may be carry-over from other donors' samples. Sequencing was performed on whole blood, taken in connection with sensitization to the hapten diphenylcyclopropenone (DPC). This CDR3 is CASSERREGPNTQYF. DNA for the CDR3: TGCGCCAGCAGTGAAAGGCGGGAGGGCCCAAATACGCAGTATTTT.